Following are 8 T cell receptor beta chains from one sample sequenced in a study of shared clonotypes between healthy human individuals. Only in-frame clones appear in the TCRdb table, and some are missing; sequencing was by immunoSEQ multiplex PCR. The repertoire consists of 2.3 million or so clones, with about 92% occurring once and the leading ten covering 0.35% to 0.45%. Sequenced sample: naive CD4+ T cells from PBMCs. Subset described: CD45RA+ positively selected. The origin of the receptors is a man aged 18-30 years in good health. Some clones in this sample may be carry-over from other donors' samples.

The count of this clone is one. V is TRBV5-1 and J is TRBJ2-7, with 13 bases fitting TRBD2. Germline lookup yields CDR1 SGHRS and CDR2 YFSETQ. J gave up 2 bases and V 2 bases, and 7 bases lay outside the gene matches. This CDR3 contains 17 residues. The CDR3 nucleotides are TGCGCCAGCAGCTTAGGACTAGCGGGAGTCAGCACCTACGAGCAGTACTTC. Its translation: CASSLGLAGVSTYEQYF.

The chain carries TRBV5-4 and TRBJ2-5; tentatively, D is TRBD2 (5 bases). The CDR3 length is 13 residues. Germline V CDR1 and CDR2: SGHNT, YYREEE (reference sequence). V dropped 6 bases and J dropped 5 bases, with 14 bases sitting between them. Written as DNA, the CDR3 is TGTGCCAGCAACGCGTGGGGAGAGGAGACCCAGTACTTC. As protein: CASNAWGEETQYF.

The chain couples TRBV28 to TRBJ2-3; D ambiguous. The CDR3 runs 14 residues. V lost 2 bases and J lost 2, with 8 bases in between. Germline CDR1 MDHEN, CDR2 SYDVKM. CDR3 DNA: TGTGCCAGCAGTTTAAAGCTGCTCACAGATACGCAGTATTTT. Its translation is CASSLKLLTDTQYF.

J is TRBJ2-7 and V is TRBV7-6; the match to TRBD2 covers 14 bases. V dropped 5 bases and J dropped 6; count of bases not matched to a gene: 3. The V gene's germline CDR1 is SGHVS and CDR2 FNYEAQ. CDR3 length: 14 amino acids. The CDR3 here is CASSMGTSGSEQYF. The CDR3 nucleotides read TGTGCCAGCAGCATGGGGACTAGCGGGAGCGAGCAGTACTTC.

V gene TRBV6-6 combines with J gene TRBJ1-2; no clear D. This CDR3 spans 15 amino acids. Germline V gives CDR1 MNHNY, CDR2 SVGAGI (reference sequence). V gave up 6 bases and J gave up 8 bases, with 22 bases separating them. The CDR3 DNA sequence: TGTGCCAGCAGGCGTGGGAGCCCAGGACTATGGGGCTACACCTTC. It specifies CASRRGSPGLWGYTF.

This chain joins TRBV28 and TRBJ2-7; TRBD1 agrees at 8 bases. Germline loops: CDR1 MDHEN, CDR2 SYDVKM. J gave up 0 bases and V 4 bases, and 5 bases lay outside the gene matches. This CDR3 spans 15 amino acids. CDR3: CASSSDRGGSYEQYF. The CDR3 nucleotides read TGTGCCAGCAGTTCCGACAGGGGAGGCTCCTACGAGCAGTACTTC.

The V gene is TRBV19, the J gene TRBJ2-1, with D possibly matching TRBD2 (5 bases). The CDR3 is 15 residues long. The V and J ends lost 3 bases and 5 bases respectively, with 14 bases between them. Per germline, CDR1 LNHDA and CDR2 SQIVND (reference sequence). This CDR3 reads CASSIRGGSHNEQFF. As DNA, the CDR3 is TGTGCCAGTAGTATCCGGGGTGGGAGTCACAATGAGCAGTTCTTC.

CDR3 in DNA: TGTGCCAGCAGCTTAGCTGCTTTAGGGCGATACGGCGGTACGCAGTATTTT. It specifies CASSLAALGRYGGTQYF. The chain recombines TRBV7-2 with TRBJ2-3; D not resolved. V dropped 0 bases and J dropped 8 bases, with 21 bases sitting between them. CDR3 length: 17 amino acids. CDR1 and CDR2 (germline): SGHTA, FQGNSA.